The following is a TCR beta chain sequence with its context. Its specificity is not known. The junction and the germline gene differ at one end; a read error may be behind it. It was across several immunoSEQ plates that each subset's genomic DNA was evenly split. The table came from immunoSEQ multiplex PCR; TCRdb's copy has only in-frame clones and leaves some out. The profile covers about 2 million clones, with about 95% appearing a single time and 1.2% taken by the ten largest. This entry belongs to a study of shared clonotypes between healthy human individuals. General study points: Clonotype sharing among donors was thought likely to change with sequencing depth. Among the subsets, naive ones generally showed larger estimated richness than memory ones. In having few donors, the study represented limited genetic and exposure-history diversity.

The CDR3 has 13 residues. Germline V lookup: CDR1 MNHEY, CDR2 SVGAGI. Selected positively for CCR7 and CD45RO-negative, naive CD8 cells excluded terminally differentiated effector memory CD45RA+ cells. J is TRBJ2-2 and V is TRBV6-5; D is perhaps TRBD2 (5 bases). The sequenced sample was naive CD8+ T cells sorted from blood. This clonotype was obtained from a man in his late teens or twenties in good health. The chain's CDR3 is CASSYSMAGKLFF. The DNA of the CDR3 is TGTGCCAGCAGTTACTCGATGGCCGGGAAGCTGTTTTTT.